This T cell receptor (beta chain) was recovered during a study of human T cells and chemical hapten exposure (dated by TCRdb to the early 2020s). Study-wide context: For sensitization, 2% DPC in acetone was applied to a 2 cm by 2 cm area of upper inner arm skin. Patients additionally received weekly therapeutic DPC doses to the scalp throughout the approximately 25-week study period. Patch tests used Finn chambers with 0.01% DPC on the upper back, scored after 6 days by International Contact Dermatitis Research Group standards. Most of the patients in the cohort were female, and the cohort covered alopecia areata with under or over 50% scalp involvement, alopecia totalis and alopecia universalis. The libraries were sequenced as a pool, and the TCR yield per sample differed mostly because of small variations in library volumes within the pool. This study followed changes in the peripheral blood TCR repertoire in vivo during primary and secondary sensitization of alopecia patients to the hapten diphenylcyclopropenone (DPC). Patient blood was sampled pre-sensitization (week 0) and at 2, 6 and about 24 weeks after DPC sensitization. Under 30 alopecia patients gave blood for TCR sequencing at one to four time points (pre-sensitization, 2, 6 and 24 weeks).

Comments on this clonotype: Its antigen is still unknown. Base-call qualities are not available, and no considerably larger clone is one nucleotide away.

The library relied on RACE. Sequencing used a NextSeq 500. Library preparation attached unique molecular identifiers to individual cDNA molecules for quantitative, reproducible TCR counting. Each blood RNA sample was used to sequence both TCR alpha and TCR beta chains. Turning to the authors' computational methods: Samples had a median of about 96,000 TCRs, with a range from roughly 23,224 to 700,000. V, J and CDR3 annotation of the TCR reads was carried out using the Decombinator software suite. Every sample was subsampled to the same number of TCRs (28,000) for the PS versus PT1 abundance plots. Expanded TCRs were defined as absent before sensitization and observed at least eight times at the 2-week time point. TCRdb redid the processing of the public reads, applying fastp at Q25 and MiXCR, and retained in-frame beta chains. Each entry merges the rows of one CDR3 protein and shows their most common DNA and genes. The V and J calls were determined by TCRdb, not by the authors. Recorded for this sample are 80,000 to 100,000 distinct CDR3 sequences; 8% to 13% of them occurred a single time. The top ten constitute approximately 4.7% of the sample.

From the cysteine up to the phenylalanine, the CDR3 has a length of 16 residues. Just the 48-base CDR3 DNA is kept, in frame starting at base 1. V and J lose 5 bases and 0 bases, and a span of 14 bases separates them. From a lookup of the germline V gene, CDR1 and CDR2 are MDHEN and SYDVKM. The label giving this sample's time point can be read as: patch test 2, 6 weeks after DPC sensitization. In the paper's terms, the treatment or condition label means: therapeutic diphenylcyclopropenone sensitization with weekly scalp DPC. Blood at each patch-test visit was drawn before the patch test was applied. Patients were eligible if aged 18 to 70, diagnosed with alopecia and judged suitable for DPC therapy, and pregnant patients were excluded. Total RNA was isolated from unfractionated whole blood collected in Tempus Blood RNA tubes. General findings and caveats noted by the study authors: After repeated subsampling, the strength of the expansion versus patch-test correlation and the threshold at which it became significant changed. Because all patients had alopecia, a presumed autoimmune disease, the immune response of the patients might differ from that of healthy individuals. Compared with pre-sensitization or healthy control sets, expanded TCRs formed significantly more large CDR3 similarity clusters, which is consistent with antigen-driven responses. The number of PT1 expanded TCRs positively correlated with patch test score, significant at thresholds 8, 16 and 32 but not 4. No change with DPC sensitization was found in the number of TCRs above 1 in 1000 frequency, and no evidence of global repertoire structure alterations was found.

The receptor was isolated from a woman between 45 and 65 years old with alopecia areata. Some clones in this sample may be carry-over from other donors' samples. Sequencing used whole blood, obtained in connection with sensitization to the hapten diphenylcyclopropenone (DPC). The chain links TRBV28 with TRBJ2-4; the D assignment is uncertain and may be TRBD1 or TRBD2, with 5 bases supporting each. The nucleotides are TGTGCCAGCAGTCCCGGGGCTCTTCTAGCCAAAAACATTCAGTACTTC. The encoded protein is CASSPGALLAKNIQYF.